The subject of this entry is one T cell receptor (beta chain). This entry is derived from a study of blood T cells in healthy people across ages. Total RNA, at least 5 micrograms per sample, was extracted from PBMCs. The V end lost 1 base, the J end lost 2 bases, and 12 bases lay between the germline ends. Germline CDR1 SGDLS, CDR2 YYNGEE. CDR3 length: 15 amino acids. A second PCR of about 7 to 12 cycles used a sample-barcoded 5' primer and a J-beta primer mix. Each CDR3 protein gets one entry after TCRdb re-called the 5' RACE reads with MiXCR. In the table there are approximately 490,000 distinct CDR3 sequences, around 24% of which are singletons. The data also belong to a second study, concerning T cells of mothers and their children. That work states: All extracted RNA went into cDNA synthesis, around 1.4 ug per 15 ul.

The chain combines TRBV9 with TRBJ2-5, with D possibly being TRBD2 (6 bases). The TCR comes from a boy under 18 in good health. The material sequenced was blood. The DNA for the CDR3 is TGTGCCAGCAGCGTACTGGGACTGTCTCAAGAGACCCAGTACTTC. Amino acid sequence: CASSVLGLSQETQYF.